This T cell receptor (beta chain) was found in a study of T cells in Graves' hyperthyroidism and ophthalmopathy (dated by TCRdb to the late 2010s). A note on the overall study: Peripheral blood was sampled at the time of initial diagnosis, prior to any treatment. Prospective prediction of ophthalmopathy was tested in an independent validation cohort consisting of 18 to 20 hyperthyroidism patients and some 16 patients who later progressed to ophthalmopathy. Once sampling was done, hyperthyroidism patients were given methimazole at a starting dose of 30 mg daily, whereas ophthalmopathy patients were given high-dose intravenous methylprednisolone. To identify distinguishing TCR V-J signatures, a discovery cohort of 95 to 100 patients was used, comprising 40 to 45 with Graves' ophthalmopathy and some 57 with stable Graves' hyperthyroidism. In addition, the study compared T-cell repertoires in thyroid tissue and in blood from 6 or 7 Graves' hyperthyroidism patients. The approximately 100 discovery patients were divided at random into training and test sets in a 7:3 ratio. The paper reports TCR Vbeta CDR3 sequencing of approximately 140 peripheral blood samples: 40 or so ophthalmopathy, 70 to 85 hyperthyroidism and around 17 progressor patients. Paper-wide results and their limitations: Most expanded thyroid clonotypes (frequency above 0.001) were also detected in blood, suggesting blood repertoires may reflect thyroid immune responses. In validation, the model predicted progression to ophthalmopathy a median of approximately 6.3 months before onset, with about 64% sensitivity and about 72% specificity. A model built on a 13 V-J signature distinguished ophthalmopathy from stable hyperthyroidism, reaching about 88% sensitivity and around 81% specificity in cross-validation and 80%/75% in testing. No statistical method was used to fix the sample size in advance, and group allocation was not hidden from the investigators.

TCR beta CDR3 regions were amplified from RNA transcripts. The first round of RT-PCR for the TCR CDR3 was performed with the HTBI primer set and the Qiagen OneStep RT-PCR kit. A second multiplex PCR round built the libraries, followed by size selection and purification. The libraries were sequenced on an Illumina HiSeq2000 using paired-end 100 bp reads. The published analysis was carried out like this. Raw data were processed with SOAPnuke, discarding reads with adapters, uncalled bases, mean Phred below 15, or no exact constant-primer or identifier match. COPE v1.2.5 was used to merge the high-quality paired reads, and each unique nucleotide sequence was defined as a clonotype. Clonotypes were aligned to IMGT TRBV, TRBD and TRBJ reference segments using MiTCR v1.1. The analysis was restricted to V-J combinations with a frequency above 0.0001, which together covered 99% to 99.2% of the repertoires. The TCS score was defined as F50 (clonal expansion) divided by E x V (chaos), with BLOSUM62-based TCRdist calculated between CDR3 peptides within each V-J. Welch's t-statistics and random forest reduced 500 to 550 V-J features to fewer than 15, which were used in a naive Bayes classifier (R e1071). Using fastp at Q25 and MiXCR, TCRdb reprocessed the public reads and kept productive beta chains. All rows with the same CDR3 protein become a single entry with the most common DNA and genes. The V and J calls, along with clone size, are taken from TCRdb and not from the paper's own processing. Here the sample has about 530,000 distinct CDR3 sequences; over 15% occur a single time. In total, the top ten clones hold under 20% of the sample.

The CDR3 starts with the cysteine, ends with the phenylalanine, and has 16 residues. The DNA shown is the 48-base CDR3, in frame from base 1. At the junction V is shortened by 0 bases and J by 5 bases; bases outside the gene matches: 10. From the germline V gene, CDR1 is SQVTM and CDR2 is ANQGSEA. Ophthalmopathy patients had moderately to severely active disease, Clinical Activity Score of at least 3, NOSPECS grade of at least 4, and duration under 3 months. Patients with uncontrolled infections, other autoimmune diseases, pregnancy or lactation were excluded. Clinical symptoms, serum thyroxine and TRAb, thyroid ultrasound, and orbital computed tomography formed the basis for the diagnoses. PBMCs were isolated from about 10 ml of fresh peripheral blood by Ficoll-Paque density gradient centrifugation. Total RNA was extracted using Trizol reagent, and RNA quality was assessed on an Agilent 2100 Bioanalyzer.

This clonotype was picked up a small number of times. Its cognate antigen has yet to be identified. No base-level quality is on record; no much larger clone is a single base apart. Recombination linked TRBV29-1 to TRBJ1-2; 9 central bases correspond to TRBD1. The receptor's source is a woman under 30 with Graves' ophthalmopathy. The sample consisted of blood. The CDR3 protein sequence reads: CSVEDLNRGRGYGYTF. At the DNA level, the sequence is TGCAGCGTTGAAGACCTCAACAGGGGGCGCGGGTATGGCTACACCTTC.